This T cell receptor beta chain was sequenced in a study of control samples from healthy donors and cancer patients. Trimming left V 7 bases short and J 0 bases short, with 12 bases between. Germline CDR1 is LNHDA and CDR2 is SQIVND (reference sequence). The CDR3 sequence is 14 residues long. Some clones are missing from TCRdb's copy, which holds only in-frame ones; the method was immunoSEQ multiplex PCR. The sample table sets out roughly 190,000 clones. The chain couples TRBV19 to TRBJ1-1; D is unclear. This clonotype originated in a woman between 25 and 40 years old in good health. The sequenced material came from blood. The CDR3 DNA sequence: TGTGCCAGTACGCTGGGTCAGGTGAACACTGAAGCTTTCTTT. Translating gives CASTLGQVNTEAFF.